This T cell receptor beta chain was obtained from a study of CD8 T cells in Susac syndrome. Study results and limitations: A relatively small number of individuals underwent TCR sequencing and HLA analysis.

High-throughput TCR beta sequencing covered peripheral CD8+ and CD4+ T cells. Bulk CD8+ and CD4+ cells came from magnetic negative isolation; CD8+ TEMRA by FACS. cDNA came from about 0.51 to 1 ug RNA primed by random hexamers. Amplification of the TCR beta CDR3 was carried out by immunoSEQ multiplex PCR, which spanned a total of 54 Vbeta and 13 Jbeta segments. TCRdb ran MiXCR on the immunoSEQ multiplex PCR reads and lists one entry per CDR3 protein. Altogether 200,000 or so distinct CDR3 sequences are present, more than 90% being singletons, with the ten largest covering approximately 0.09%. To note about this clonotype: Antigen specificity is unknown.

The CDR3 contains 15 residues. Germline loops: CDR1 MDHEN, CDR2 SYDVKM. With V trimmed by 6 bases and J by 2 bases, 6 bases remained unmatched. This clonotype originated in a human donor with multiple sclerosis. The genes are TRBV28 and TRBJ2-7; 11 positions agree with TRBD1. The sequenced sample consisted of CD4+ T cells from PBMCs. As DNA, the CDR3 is TGTGCCAGCAGCCTCCGGGACAGGGGGGCCTACGAGCAGTACTTC. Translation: CASSLRDRGAYEQYF.